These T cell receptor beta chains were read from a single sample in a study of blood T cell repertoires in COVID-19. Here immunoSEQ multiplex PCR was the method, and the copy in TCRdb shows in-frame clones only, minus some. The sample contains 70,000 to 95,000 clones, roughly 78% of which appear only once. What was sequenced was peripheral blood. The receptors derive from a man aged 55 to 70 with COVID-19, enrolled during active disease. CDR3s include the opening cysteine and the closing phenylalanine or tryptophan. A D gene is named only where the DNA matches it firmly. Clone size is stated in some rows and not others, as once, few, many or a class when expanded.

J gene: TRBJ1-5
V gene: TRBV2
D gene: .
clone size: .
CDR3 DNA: TGTGCCAGCAGGGACAGTGTAGATCAGCCCCAGCATTTT
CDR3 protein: CASRDSVDQPQHF

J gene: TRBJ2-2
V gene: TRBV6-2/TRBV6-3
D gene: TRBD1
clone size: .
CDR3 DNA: TGTGCCAGCAGTTACACGCTCGGGACAGGGGGCTTCTACACCGGGGAGCTGTTTTTT
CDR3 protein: CASSYTLGTGGFYTGELFF

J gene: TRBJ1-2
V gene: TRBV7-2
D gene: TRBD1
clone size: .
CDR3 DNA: TGTGCCAGCAGCTTAGCAACAGGGGCTCTTGGCTACACCTTC
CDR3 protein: CASSLATGALGYTF

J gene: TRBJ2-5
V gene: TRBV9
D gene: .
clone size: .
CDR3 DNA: TGTGCCAGCAGCGTAGCCGTTGTCGGAGAGACCCAGTACTTC
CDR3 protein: CASSVAVVGETQYF

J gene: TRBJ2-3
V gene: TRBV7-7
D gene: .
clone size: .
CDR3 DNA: TGTGCTAGCAGCTTGGACGGGAGACTGACAGATACGCAGTATTTT
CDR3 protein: CASSLDGRLTDTQYF

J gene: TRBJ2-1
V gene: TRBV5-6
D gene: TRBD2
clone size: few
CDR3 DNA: TGTGCCAGCAGCCGGGAGGCCAGATACAATGAGCAGTTCTTC
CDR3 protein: CASSREARYNEQFF

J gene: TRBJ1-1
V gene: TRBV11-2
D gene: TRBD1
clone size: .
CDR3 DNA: TGTGCCAGCAGCTTAGATCTAAGGGGGCTGAACACTGAAGCTTTCTTT
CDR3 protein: CASSLDLRGLNTEAFF

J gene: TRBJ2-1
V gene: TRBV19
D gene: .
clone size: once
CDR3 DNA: TGTGCCAGTAGCGGGAGCATCTACAATGAGCAGTTCTTC
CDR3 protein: CASSGSIYNEQFF

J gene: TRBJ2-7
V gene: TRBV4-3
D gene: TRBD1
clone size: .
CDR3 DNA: TGCGCCAGCAGCCAAGATCCGGCAGGGGGATTGATGGGCGAGCAGTACTTC
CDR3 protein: CASSQDPAGGLMGEQYF

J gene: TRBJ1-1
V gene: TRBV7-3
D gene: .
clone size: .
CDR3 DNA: TGTGCCAGCAGCTTTGACAGAACGAACACTGAAGCTTTCTTT
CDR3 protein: CASSFDRTNTEAFF

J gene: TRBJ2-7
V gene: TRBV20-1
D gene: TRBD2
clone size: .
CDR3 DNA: TGCAGTGCTAGTGTGTCTAGCGGGGGTTACGAGCAGTACTTC
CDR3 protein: CSASVSSGGYEQYF

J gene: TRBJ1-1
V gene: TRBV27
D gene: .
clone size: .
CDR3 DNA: TGTGCCAGCAACCCGGGGTTGAGCGGCACTGAAGCTTTCTTT
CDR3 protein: CASNPGLSGTEAFF